The present TCR beta chain was sequenced within a study of T cells in localized non-small cell lung cancer (dated by TCRdb to between 2020 and 2021). With regard to the full study: Comparing tumors with uninvolved tumor-adjacent lungs, the study looked at the T cell repertoires of over 200 patients with early-stage NSCLC. The mean age of the NSCLC patients was approximately 71 years, with 120 to 150 men and around 110 women. The cohort comprised roughly 220 treatment-naïve NSCLC patients with resected, localized lung tumors. General findings and caveats noted by the study authors: Uninvolved tumor-adjacent lung showed the highest T cell clonality, higher than tumor, which suggests more focused antigenic responses in the uninvolved tumor-adjacent lung. Of the top 100 tumor clones, a median of roughly 60 were detected in paired uninvolved adjacent lung; under 35 were also among that lung's top 100. Because the study design was exploratory, TCR variables were selected using unadjusted p-values without false-discovery rate correction. Multi-region tumor sequencing was not performed, so intratumor heterogeneity could not be excluded. Higher T cell density in blood was associated with longer overall survival, whereas higher clonality in adjacent lung was associated with shorter survival.

TCR beta CDR3 regions were sequenced from DNA using the immunoSEQ Assay. Concerning the study's data processing: T cell density was computed as TCR beta template counts normalized to usable DNA estimated by amplifying housekeeping genes. Richness was estimated using the preseqR package, with extrapolation to 400,000 templates for PBMC samples and to 120,000 templates for tissue samples. Clonality was taken to be one minus Pielou's evenness. Tissue-enriched TCRs were identified by differential abundance testing using productive amino-acid clonotypes, minimum total count 5 and alpha 0.1. The Jaccard Index and the Morisita Overlap Index were used to quantify repertoire overlap between compartments. GLIPH grouped TCR beta CDR3s together with public tetramer-defined viral CDR3s, and a viral motif had to include at least three viral sequences and show V-gene enrichment. TCRdb holds this immuneACCESS table with in-frame rearrangements only. Some clones are missing; in checked studies, unresolved V genes explain under half, and the rest has no known cause. The DNA gave D and trimming, while V, J and clone size come from that table. This sample holds about 54,000 clones; around 83% were observed only once. Jointly, the top ten make up 20% of the sample.

The CDR3 numbers 15 residues from cysteine through phenylalanine. The CDR3 DNA has 45 bases and is translated from base 1. Between the V and J ends, shortened by 1 base and 2 bases respectively, the junction contains 12 bases. Looking up the germline V gene yields CDR1 SGHAT and CDR2 FQNNGV. At diagnosis, peripheral blood, uninvolved tumor-adjacent lung and tumor were collected and were preserved as a mix of fresh-frozen and FFPE material. Blood samples were analyzed as peripheral blood mononuclear cells for TCR repertoire profiling. Worth noting for this clone: The target of this receptor is not known. No much larger clone is present one base from it, and per-base qualities are unavailable.

The chain uses TRBV11-2 and TRBJ2-7, with the D gene possibly TRBD1 or TRBD2, each one fitting 5 bases. This material consisted of peripheral blood, taken before any cancer treatment. This sequence was found in a female donor at least 60 years old with stage II squamous cell lung carcinoma. The CDR3 region has the sequence CASSLGRVGAYEQYF. The DNA sequence is as follows: TGTGCCAGCAGCTTAGGGCGGGTAGGGGCCTACGAGCAGTACTTC.